The 7 T cell receptor beta chains given below trace back to one sample, sequenced in a study of blood T cells in healthy people across ages. Using a J-beta primer mix together with a sample-barcoded 5' primer, a second PCR was run for 7 to 11 cycles. From the 5' RACE reads, TCRdb called clonotypes with MiXCR, one entry per CDR3 protein. In the table there are fewer than 950,000 distinct CDR3 sequences, about 55% of which are singletons. The sequenced sample consisted of blood. The source is an elderly man in good health.

The chain joins TRBV6-5 to TRBJ1-2; tentative D call: TRBD1 (6 bases). Between the trimmed V and J ends, which lost 1 base and 3 bases, there was a span of 21 bases. The length of the CDR3 is 18 residues. The germline V gene encodes CDR1 MNHEY and CDR2 SVGAGI. CDR3: CASSYWPIGGVLDYGYTF. The CDR3 nucleotides read TGTGCCAGCAGTTACTGGCCTATAGGGGGGGTTTTGGACTATGGCTACACCTTC.

This clonotype was detected only a few times. This chain connects TRBV5-1 to TRBJ1-2; D perhaps matches TRBD1 (5 bases). Trimming removed 3 bases at V and 8 bases at J, with 14 bases between. The germline V gene has CDR1 SGHRS and CDR2 YFSETQ. The CDR3 is made up of 13 amino acids. The DNA for the CDR3 is TGCGCCAGCAGCTCAGAGGGGTCCGGCGGCTACACCTTC. It translates to CASSSEGSGGYTF.

This rearrangement joins TRBV29-1 to TRBJ2-1; D is uncertain. This CDR3 comprises 13 residues. V was cut by 4 bases and J by 10 bases, with 17 bases left in between. Germline CDR1 SQVTM, CDR2 ANQGSEA. The CDR3 sequence: CSVAQGGGYEQFF. DNA of the CDR3: TGCAGCGTTGCCCAAGGTGGCGGCTACGAGCAGTTCTTC.

This chain uses TRBV7-2 with TRBJ2-2, with a possible D match to TRBD2 (6 bases). The CDR3 contains 15 residues. V lost 6 bases, J lost 5 bases, and 16 bases lay in between. Germline V gene lookup returns CDR1 SGHTA and CDR2 FQGNSA. The CDR3: CASRRGIAGTGELFF. The CDR3, as DNA: TGTGCCAGCAGGAGGGGTATCGCGGGAACCGGGGAGCTGTTTTTT. Filled out from reference TRBV7-2 and TRBJ2-2, the complete variable domain reads GAGVSQSPSNKVTEKGKDVELRCDPISGHTALYWYRQSLGQGLEFLIYFQGNSAPDKSGLPSDRFSAERTGGSVSTLTIQRTQQEDSAVYLCASRRGIAGTGELFFGEGSRLTVL.

The V and J genes are TRBV7-2 and TRBJ2-3; 13 nucleotides align to TRBD2. CDR3 length: 16 residues. Trimming at V came to 4 bases and at J to 6 bases, leaving 7 bases not matched to a gene. Germline CDR1 and CDR2: SGHTA and FQGNSA. CDR3 bases: TGTGCCAGCAGCTCCCGGACTAGCGGGAGTCGCGATACGCAGTATTTT. This encodes CASSSRTSGSRDTQYF.

The chain links TRBV27 to TRBJ2-5, with 10 bases identical to TRBD1. J gave up 10 bases and V 5 bases, and 13 bases lay outside the gene matches. The germline V gene encodes CDR1 MNHEY and CDR2 SMNVEV (reference sequence). The CDR3 runs 15 residues. The CDR3 nucleotides are TGTGCCAGCAGTCCGGGACAGGGGCTCTCGGAGCGCCAGTACTTC. Translation: CASSPGQGLSERQYF.

This clonotype was recorded once. With a much larger clone just one base away, this may be a read error. The chain carries TRBV5-1 and TRBJ2-7; perhaps D is TRBD1 or TRBD2 (5 bases each). The germline V gene has CDR1 SGHRS and CDR2 YFSETQ. The CDR3 is made up of 16 amino acids. V was pared by 3 bases and J by 3 bases, with 19 bases between. CDR3 nucleotides: TGCGCCAGCAGCTGGGGGTTTAGCTGGAGAATCTACGAGCAGTACTTC. It encodes CASSWGFSWRIYEQYF.